This is a list of T cell receptor beta chains from one sample in a study of blood T cell repertoires in COVID-19. Clones were read by immunoSEQ multiplex PCR, and TCRdb kept only the in-frame ones, dropping some. The sample contains some 320,000 clones, approximately 81% of which appear only once. The sequenced sample consisted of PBMCs or T cells enriched from blood (not recorded which). The receptors derive from a woman aged 25-40 years who had been exposed to COVID-19. Both conserved end residues are part of each CDR3. D genes are given only for firm matches. Rows give clone size only sometimes, using once, few, many, or a class for an expanded clone.

cdr3_nt cdr3_aa j_call d_call v_call clone_size
TGTGCCAGTAGTACCCAGGGGCTCGGGCAGCCCCAGCATTTT CASSTQGLGQPQHF TRBJ1-5 - TRBV19 -
TGTGCCAGCAGCGCTTCCACAGGGGTCGGGGGCTACACCTTC CASSASTGVGGYTF TRBJ1-2 TRBD1 TRBV9 -
TGTGCCAGCAGTCTCCAGGGTAGCGGGGGACAAGAGACCCAGTACTTC CASSLQGSGGQETQYF TRBJ2-5 TRBD2 TRBV27 -
TGTGCCACCAGTGATCTGGGCCAGAATCAGCCCCAGCATTTT CATSDLGQNQPQHF TRBJ1-5 - TRBV24-1 -
TGTGCCAGCAGCGTTTGGGGCGCGGTCTATTCGTCTGGGGCCAACGTCCTGACTTTC CASSVWGAVYSSGANVLTF TRBJ2-6 - TRBV9 -
TGTGCCAGCAGGTTAGCGGGGGGTCTTCAAGAGACCCAGTACTTC CASRLAGGLQETQYF TRBJ2-5 TRBD2 TRBV7-8 -
TGTGCCAGCAGTTCCCTCCCCGGGACTAGCGGGATAGCCAAAAACATTCAGTACTTC CASSSLPGTSGIAKNIQYF TRBJ2-4 TRBD2 TRBV27 few
TGTGCCAGCAGTTCCCCCACTTCCCCCGCGGGATTTGACGAGCAGTACTTC CASSSPTSPAGFDEQYF TRBJ2-7 - TRBV28 once
TGTGCCAGTAGTCTCTTAGGGACAGGGGAGAAAGAGACCCAGTACTTC CASSLLGTGEKETQYF TRBJ2-5 TRBD1 TRBV19 -
TGTGCCAGCAGCTTAGGCCGCGGCGGCAATCAGCCCCAGCATTTT CASSLGRGGNQPQHF TRBJ1-5 - TRBV13 -
TGTGCCAGCAGCCTAGGGGACTGGAGCTCTGGGGCCAACGTCCTGACTTTC CASSLGDWSSGANVLTF TRBJ2-6 - TRBV7-3 -
TGTGCCAGCGGTAGACTAGCGGGGGGTCGCACAGATACGCAGTATTTT CASGRLAGGRTDTQYF TRBJ2-3 TRBD2 TRBV2 -
TGTGCCAGCAGTTTCCGGGGGATGAGCTCCTACGAGCAGTACTTC CASSFRGMSSYEQYF TRBJ2-7 - TRBV27 -
TGTGCCAGTAGTAGCCGGGACAGGGTCTACGAGCAGTACTTC CASSSRDRVYEQYF TRBJ2-7 TRBD1 TRBV19 -
TGTGCCAGCTCCCTTACAGGGACAGGGGGCCTTCATGGCTACACCTTC CASSLTGTGGLHGYTF TRBJ1-2 TRBD1 TRBV18 -
TGTGCCAGCAGTGCGTTTGGGGCCTCTACCTATGGCTACACCTTC CASSAFGASTYGYTF TRBJ1-2 - TRBV27 few
TGTGCCAGCAGCTTAGCCAGCGGGGGGTTGGTAGTTCAGTACTTC CASSLASGGLVVQYF TRBJ2-4 TRBD2 TRBV11-1 -
TGCACCAGCAGCCAAGCAGGGGCCCCCAATAATTCACCCCTCCACTTT CTSSQAGAPNNSPLHF TRBJ1-6 - TRBV1 -
TGTGCCAGCAGTTTTGGAACAGGGAATCAGCCCCAGCATTTT CASSFGTGNQPQHF TRBJ1-5 - TRBV27 -
TGTGCCTGGAGTGGGGGGACTAGCAGAAACAATGAGCAGTTCTTC CAWSGGTSRNNEQFF TRBJ2-1 TRBD2 TRBV30 once
TGTGCCAGTAGTTTCAGAGCGGGGGACCTATTAAGTAGCTCCTACAATGAGCAGTTCTTC CASSFRAGDLLSSSYNEQFF TRBJ2-1 TRBD2 TRBV19 -
TGTGCCAGCAGCTTAGGGGGAAGAGGCGGGAGGACAGATACGCAGTATTTT CASSLGGRGGRTDTQYF TRBJ2-3 TRBD2 TRBV7-3 -
TGTGCCAGCAGCTCTGACAGGGTCTCCTACGAGCAGTACTTC CASSSDRVSYEQYF TRBJ2-7 TRBD1 TRBV11-2 -
TGTGCAAGTCGCCCAGAAGACAGGAATTACACCGGGGAGCTGTTTTTT CASRPEDRNYTGELFF TRBJ2-2 - TRBV12-2 few
TGTGCCAGCAGCTCCCGGGAGAACTTACCAGCTTTCTTT CASSSRENLPAFF TRBJ1-1 - TRBV7-9 -
TGTGCCAGCAGGCTCTCTGGGCCCGAGAAAGCTTTCTTT CASRLSGPEKAFF TRBJ1-1 - TRBV12-3/TRBV12-4 -
TGTGCCAGCAGCTTAGATTACAGTAACTATGGCTACACCTTC CASSLDYSNYGYTF TRBJ1-2 - TRBV7-2 -
TGCGCCAGCAGCTCCCCCGGGACTAGCGGGACCGGGGAGCTGTTTTTT CASSSPGTSGTGELFF TRBJ2-2 TRBD2 TRBV5-1 once
TGCGCCAGCAGTGACCAACTAGCGGGGGGGAGAGAGACCCAGTACTTC CASSDQLAGGRETQYF TRBJ2-5 TRBD2 TRBV10-2 many
TGTGCCAGCAGCTTAACTGGACAGGGTGCAGATACGCAGTATTTT CASSLTGQGADTQYF TRBJ2-3 TRBD1 TRBV7-2 -
TGCGCCAGCAGCGCCGGGACTAGCGGGAGGCACGGGTCTTATACGCAGTATTTT CASSAGTSGRHGSYTQYF TRBJ2-3 TRBD2 TRBV5-1 few
TGTGCCACCAGCACGACCGGGACAGTAACAGATACGCAGTATTTT CATSTTGTVTDTQYF TRBJ2-3 TRBD1 TRBV15 -
TGTGCCAGCAGCGTTTCGGGAAGCGGGAGGGAGACCCAGTACTTC CASSVSGSGRETQYF TRBJ2-5 TRBD2 TRBV9 once
TGTGCCAGCAGCTTAGAGGGAGCCATATCCGCAGATACGCAGTATTTT CASSLEGAISADTQYF TRBJ2-3 - TRBV11-2 many
TGTGCCAGTCTTCTTCGGGACAGGGGGCTTTGGAAACTGTTTTTT CASLLRDRGLWKLFF TRBJ1-4 TRBD1 TRBV6-4 -
TGTGCCAGTGGACAGGAGAAATACTATGGCTACACCTTC CASGQEKYYGYTF TRBJ1-2 TRBD1 TRBV7-9 -
TGTGCCAGCAGCCAACCTGGGGCTGAGAAGGGCTACACCTTC CASSQPGAEKGYTF TRBJ1-2 - TRBV3-1/TRBV3-2 -
TGTGCCAGTAGTGGACAGGGACAGGGGGCGGACGAGCAGTACTTC CASSGQGQGADEQYF TRBJ2-7 TRBD1 TRBV19 -
TGTGCCAGCAGCCCAAGTCTCGGGGGACAGTTGGGCTACAATGAGCAGTTCTTC CASSPSLGGQLGYNEQFF TRBJ2-1 - TRBV28 once
TGTGCCAGTAGTATGTTGGGGGCTGACACTGAAGCTTTCTTT CASSMLGADTEAFF TRBJ1-1 - TRBV19 -
TGCGCCAGCAGCCAAGATAAACGGGTGACTAACTATGGCTACACCTTC CASSQDKRVTNYGYTF TRBJ1-2 - TRBV4-3 -
TGTGCCAGCAGCCGCCGGGACAGGCCAACCTACGAGCAGTACTTC CASSRRDRPTYEQYF TRBJ2-7 TRBD1 TRBV11-3 -
TGTGCCAGCTCATCCAGGACAGGGGCCGACACTGAAGCTTTCTTT CASSSRTGADTEAFF TRBJ1-1 TRBD1 TRBV18 -
TGTGCCAGCAGTTTATTGGGGGGGGCGCCGGGCAATGAGCAGTTCTTC CASSLLGGAPGNEQFF TRBJ2-1 - TRBV27 -
TGTGCCAGCAGCGTAGCTCTCGCAGGGGGTAATGAAAAACTGTTTTTT CASSVALAGGNEKLFF TRBJ1-4 TRBD1 TRBV9 -
TGTGCCAGCAGCTTAAGCAGGGGGAACGAGCAGTACTTC CASSLSRGNEQYF TRBJ2-7 TRBD1 TRBV7-2 once